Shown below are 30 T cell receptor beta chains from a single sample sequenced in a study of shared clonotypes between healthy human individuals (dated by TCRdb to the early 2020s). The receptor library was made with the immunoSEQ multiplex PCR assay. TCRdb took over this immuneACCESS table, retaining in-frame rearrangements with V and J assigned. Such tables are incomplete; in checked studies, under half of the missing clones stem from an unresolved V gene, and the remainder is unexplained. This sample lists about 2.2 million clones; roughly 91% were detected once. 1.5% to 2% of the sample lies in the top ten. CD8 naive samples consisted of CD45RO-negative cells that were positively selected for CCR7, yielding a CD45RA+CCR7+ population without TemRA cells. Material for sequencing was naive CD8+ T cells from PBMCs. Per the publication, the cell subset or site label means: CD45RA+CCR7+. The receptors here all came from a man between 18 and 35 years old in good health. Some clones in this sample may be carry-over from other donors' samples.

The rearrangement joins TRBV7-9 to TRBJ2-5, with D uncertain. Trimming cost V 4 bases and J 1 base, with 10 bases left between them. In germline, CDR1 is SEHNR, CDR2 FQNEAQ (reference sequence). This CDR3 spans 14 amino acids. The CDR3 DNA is TGTGCCAGCAGCTCGCGCGAACTCCAAGAGACCCAGTACTTC. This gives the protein CASSSRELQETQYF.

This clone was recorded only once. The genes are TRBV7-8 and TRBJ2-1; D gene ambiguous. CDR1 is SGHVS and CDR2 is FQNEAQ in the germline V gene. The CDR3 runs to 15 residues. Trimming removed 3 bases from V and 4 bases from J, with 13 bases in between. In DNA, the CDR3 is TGTGCCAGCAGCTTGCCAGGCAGCCAATACAATGAGCAGTTCTTC. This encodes CASSLPGSQYNEQFF.

The CDR3 nucleotides are TGTGCCAGCAGCCCTCGGTGGGCACCTGGAAACACCATATATTTT. The encoded protein is CASSPRWAPGNTIYF. The genes are TRBV11-2 and TRBJ1-3, with unresolved D. V was shortened by 5 bases and J by 2 bases, with 13 bases between the two germline ends. The CDR3 has 15 amino acids. CDR1 and CDR2 from the germline V gene are SGHAT and FQNNGV. Full variable domain (missing parts from reference TRBV11-2 and TRBJ1-3): EAGVAQSPRYKIIEKRQSVAFWCNPISGHATLYWYQQILGQGPKLLIQFQNNGVVDDSQLPKDRFSAERLKGVDSTLKIQPAKLEDSAVYLCASSPRWAPGNTIYFGEGSWLTVV.

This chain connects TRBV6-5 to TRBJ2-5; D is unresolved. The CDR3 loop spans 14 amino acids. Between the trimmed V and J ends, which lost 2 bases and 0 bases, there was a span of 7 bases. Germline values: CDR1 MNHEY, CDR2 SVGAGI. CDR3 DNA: TGTGCCAGCAGTTACCTCGAAAACCAAGAGACCCAGTACTTC. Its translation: CASSYLENQETQYF.

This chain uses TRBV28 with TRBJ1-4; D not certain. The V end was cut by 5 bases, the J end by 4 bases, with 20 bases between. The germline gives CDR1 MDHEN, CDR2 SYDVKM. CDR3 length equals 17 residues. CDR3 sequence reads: CASSPRVARGNNEKLFF. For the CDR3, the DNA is TGTGCCAGCAGTCCACGCGTCGCCCGGGGAAATAATGAAAAACTGTTTTTT.

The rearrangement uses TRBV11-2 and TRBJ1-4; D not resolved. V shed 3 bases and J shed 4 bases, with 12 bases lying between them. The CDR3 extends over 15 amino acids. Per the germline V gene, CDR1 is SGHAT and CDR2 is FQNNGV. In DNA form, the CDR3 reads TGTGCCAGCAGCTTTGTCGGGGTTCTTAATGAAAAACTGTTTTTT. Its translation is CASSFVGVLNEKLFF.

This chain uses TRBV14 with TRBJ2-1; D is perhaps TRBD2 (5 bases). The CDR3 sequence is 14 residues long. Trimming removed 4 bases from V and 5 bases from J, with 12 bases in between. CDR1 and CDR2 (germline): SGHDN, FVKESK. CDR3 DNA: TGTGCCAGCAGCCTAGACTACCTTAACAATGAGCAGTTCTTC. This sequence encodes CASSLDYLNNEQFF.

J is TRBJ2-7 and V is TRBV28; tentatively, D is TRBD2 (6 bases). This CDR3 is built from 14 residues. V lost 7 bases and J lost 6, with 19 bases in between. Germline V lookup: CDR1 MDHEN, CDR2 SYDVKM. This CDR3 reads CASTKARGRIEQYF. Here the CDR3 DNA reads TGTGCCAGCACTAAAGCGCGGGGACGCATCGAGCAGTACTTC.

The CDR3 here is CASSPGPQKQETQYF. As DNA, the CDR3 is TGTGCCAGCAGCCCGGGACCGCAAAAACAAGAGACCCAGTACTTC. V gene TRBV11-3 combines with J gene TRBJ2-5; D may correspond to TRBD1 or TRBD2 (5 bases each). V was trimmed by 5 bases and J by 2 bases, leaving 15 bases between them. Germline values: CDR1 SGHNT, CDR2 YENEEA. The CDR3 spans 15 residues.

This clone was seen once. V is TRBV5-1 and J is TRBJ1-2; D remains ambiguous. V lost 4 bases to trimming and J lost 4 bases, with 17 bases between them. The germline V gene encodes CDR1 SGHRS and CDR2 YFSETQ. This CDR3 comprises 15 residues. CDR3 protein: CASSEEQLGSYGYTF. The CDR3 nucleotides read TGCGCCAGCAGCGAAGAGCAGTTGGGCTCCTATGGCTACACCTTC.

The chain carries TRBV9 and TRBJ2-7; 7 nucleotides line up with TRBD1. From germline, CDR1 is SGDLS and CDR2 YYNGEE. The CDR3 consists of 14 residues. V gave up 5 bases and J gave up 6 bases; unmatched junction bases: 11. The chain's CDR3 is CASSEYRGGAEQYF. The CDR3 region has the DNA TGTGCCAGCAGTGAGTACAGGGGTGGGGCCGAGCAGTACTTC.

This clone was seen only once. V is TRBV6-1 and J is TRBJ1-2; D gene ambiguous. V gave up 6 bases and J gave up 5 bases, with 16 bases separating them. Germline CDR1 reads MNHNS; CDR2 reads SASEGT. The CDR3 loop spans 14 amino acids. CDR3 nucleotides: TGTGCCAGCAGCGGCCTAAACCTTATTTATGGCTACACCTTC. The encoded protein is CASSGLNLIYGYTF.

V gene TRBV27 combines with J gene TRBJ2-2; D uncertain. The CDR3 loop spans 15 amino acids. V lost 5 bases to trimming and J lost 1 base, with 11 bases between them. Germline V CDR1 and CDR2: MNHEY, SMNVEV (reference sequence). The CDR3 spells CASSHRRRNTGELFF. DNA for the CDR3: TGTGCCAGCAGTCATAGAAGACGGAACACCGGGGAGCTGTTTTTT.

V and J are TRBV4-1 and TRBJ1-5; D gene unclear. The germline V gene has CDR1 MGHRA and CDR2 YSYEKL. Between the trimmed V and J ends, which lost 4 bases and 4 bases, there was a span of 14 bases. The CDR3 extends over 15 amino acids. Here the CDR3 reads CASSLRDGANQPQHF. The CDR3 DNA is TGCGCCAGCAGCCTTAGAGACGGTGCTAATCAGCCCCAGCATTTT.

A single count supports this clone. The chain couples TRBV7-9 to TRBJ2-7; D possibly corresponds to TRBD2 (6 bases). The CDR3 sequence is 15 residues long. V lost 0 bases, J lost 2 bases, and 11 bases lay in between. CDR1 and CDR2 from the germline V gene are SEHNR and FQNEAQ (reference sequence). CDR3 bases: TGTGCCAGCAGCTTAGCCGGGGCGGGAACCTACGAGCAGTACTTC. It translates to CASSLAGAGTYEQYF.

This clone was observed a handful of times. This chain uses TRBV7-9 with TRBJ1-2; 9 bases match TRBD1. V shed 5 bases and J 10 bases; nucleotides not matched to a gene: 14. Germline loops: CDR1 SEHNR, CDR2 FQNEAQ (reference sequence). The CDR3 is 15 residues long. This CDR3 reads CASSLTGTGRPDYTF. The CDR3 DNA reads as TGTGCCAGCAGCCTAACCGGGACAGGGAGGCCTGACTACACCTTC.

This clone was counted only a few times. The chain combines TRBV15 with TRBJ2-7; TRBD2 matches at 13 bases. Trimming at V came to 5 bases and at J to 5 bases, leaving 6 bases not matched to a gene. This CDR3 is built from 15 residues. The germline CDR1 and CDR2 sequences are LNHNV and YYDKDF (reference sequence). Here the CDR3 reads CATSGAGLAGHEQYF. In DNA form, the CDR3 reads TGTGCCACCAGCGGTGCGGGACTAGCGGGGCACGAGCAGTACTTC.

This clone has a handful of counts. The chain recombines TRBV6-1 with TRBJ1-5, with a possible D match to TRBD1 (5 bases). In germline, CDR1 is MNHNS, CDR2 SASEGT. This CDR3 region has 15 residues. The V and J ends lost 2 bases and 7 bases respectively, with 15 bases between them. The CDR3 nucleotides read TGTGCCAGCAGTGAACTTTTGTCGGACATGCAGCCCCAGCATTTT. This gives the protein CASSELLSDMQPQHF.

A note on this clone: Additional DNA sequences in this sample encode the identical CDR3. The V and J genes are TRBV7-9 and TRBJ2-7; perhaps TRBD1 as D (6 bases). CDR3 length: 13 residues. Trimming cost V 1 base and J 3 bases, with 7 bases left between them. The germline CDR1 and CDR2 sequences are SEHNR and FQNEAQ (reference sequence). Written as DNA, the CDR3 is TGTGCCAGCAGCTTAGGAGGGGGCTACGAGCAGTACTTC. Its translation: CASSLGGGYEQYF.

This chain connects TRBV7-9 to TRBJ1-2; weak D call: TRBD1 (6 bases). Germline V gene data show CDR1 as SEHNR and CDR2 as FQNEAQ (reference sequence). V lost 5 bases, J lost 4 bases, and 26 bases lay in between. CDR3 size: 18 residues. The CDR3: CASSITPGRGASSYGYTF. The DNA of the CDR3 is TGTGCCAGCAGCATCACCCCGGGGAGGGGGGCGTCTAGCTATGGCTACACCTTC. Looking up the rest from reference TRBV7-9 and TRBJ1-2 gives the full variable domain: DTGVSQNPRHKITKRGQNVTFRCDPISEHNRLYWYRQTLGQGPEFLTYFQNEAQLEKSRLLSDRFSAERPKGSFSTLEIQRTEQGDSAMYLCASSITPGRGASSYGYTFGSGTRLTVV.

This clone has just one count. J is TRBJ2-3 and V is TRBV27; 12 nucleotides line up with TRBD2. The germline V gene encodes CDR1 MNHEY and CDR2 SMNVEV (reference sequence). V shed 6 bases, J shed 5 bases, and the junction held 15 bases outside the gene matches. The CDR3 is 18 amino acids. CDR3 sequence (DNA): TGTGCCAGCAGCCCCAGCCCCTCTCGACTAGCGGGAGTAGATACGCAGTATTTT. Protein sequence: CASSPSPSRLAGVDTQYF.

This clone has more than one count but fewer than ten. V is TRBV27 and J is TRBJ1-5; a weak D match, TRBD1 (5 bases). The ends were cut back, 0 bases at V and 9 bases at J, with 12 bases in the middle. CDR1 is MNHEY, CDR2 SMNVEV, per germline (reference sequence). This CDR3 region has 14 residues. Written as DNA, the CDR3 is TGTGCCAGCAGTTTATCGACAGCCGGGGGGCCCCAGCATTTT. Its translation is CASSLSTAGGPQHF.

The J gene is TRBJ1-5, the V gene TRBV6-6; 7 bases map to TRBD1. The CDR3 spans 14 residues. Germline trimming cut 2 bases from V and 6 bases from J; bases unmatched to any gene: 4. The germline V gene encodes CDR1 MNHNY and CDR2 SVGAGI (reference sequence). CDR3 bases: TGTGCCAGCAGTTACCAGGGGGAGCGTCAGCCCCAGCATTTT. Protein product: CASSYQGERQPQHF.

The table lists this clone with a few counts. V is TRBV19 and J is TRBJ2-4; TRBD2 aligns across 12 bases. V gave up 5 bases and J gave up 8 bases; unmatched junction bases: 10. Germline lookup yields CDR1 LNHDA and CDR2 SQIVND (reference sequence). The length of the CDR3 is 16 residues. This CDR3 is CASSSVTSGRVDIQYF. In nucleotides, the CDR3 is TGTGCCAGTAGTTCTGTGACTAGCGGGAGAGTTGACATTCAGTACTTC.

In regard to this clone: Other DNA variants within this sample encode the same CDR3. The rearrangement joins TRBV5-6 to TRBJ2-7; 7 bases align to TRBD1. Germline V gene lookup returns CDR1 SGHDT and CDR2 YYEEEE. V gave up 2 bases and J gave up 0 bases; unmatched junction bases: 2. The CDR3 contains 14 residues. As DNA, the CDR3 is TGTGCCAGCAGCTTCGGGACAGCCTCCTACGAGCAGTACTTC. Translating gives CASSFGTASYEQYF.

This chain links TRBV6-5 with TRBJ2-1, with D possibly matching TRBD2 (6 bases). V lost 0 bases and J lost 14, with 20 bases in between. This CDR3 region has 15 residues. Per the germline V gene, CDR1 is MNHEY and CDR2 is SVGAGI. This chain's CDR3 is CASSYSKFTGSGEFF. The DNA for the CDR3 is TGTGCCAGCAGTTACTCGAAGTTTACAGGCTCGGGGGAGTTCTTC.

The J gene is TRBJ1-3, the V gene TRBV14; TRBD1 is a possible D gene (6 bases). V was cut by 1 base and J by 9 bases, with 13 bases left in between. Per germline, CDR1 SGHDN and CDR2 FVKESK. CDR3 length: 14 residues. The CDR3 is CASSQAGGLGTIYF. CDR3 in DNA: TGTGCCAGCAGCCAAGCCGGGGGCCTAGGCACCATATATTTT.

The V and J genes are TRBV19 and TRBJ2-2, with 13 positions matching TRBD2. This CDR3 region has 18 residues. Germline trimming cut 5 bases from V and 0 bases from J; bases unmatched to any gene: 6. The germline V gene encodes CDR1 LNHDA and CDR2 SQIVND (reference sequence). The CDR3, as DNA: TGTGCCAGTAGTTCGGGACTAGCGGGAACCTCGAACACCGGGGAGCTGTTTTTT. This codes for CASSSGLAGTSNTGELFF.

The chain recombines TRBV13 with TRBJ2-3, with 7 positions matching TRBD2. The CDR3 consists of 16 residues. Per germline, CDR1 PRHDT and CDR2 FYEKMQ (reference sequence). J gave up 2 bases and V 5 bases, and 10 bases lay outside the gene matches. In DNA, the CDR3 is TGTGCCAGCAGCCTCGATTCTAGCGGCCTCACAGATACGCAGTATTTT. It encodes CASSLDSSGLTDTQYF.

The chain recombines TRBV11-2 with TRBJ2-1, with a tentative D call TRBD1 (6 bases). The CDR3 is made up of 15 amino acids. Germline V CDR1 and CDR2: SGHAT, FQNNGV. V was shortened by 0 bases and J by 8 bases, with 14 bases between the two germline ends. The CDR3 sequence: CASSLEFTEGDEQFF. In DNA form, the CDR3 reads TGTGCCAGCAGCTTAGAATTTACAGAGGGGGATGAGCAGTTCTTC.